What follows are 22 T cell receptor beta chains derived from one specimen sequenced in a study of shared clonotypes between healthy human individuals. TCRdb keeps only in-frame clones here, not all; method: immunoSEQ multiplex PCR. This table holds roughly 1.5 million clones, 95% to 99% found once. Material for sequencing was naive CD4+ T cells sorted from blood. Subset meaning: CD45RA+ positively selected. Every receptor here comes from a man aged 25 to 45 in good health.

This chain links TRBV6-1 with TRBJ1-1, with 8 positions matching TRBD1. The germline gives CDR1 MNHNS, CDR2 SASEGT. This CDR3 is built from 14 residues. V lost 6 bases to trimming and J lost 1 base; unmatched junction nucleotides: 4. CDR3 loop: CASRWDRTNTEAFF. The CDR3 DNA reads as TGTGCCAGCAGATGGGACAGGACGAACACTGAAGCTTTCTTT.

The rearrangement links TRBV7-2 to TRBJ2-2; the D gene is possibly TRBD2 (6 bases). V was pared by 1 base and J by 1 base, with 13 bases between. The CDR3 loop spans 17 amino acids. The germline gives CDR1 SGHTA, CDR2 FQGNSA. The CDR3 loop is CASSLVPGGLNTGELFF. CDR3 coding DNA: TGTGCCAGCAGCTTAGTCCCCGGGGGTCTGAACACCGGGGAGCTGTTTTTT.

The chain links TRBV29-1 to TRBJ2-1; no clear D. Germline assignment: CDR1 SQVTM and CDR2 ANQGSEA. Trimming stripped 7 bases from V and 0 bases from J, with 7 bases between. The CDR3 has 12 amino acids. This CDR3 reads CSGISSYNEQFF. CDR3 nucleotide sequence: TGCAGCGGGATCAGCTCCTACAATGAGCAGTTCTTC.

The V gene is TRBV15, the J gene TRBJ1-3, with unresolved D. Germline V gives CDR1 LNHNV, CDR2 YYDKDF (reference sequence). This CDR3 has 17 residues. The ends were cut back, 0 bases at V and 0 bases at J, with 12 bases in the middle. CDR3 sequence reads: CATSRDPVGISGNTIYF. CDR3 nucleotide sequence: TGTGCCACCAGCAGAGATCCTGTGGGGATCTCTGGAAACACCATATATTTT.

The genes are TRBV27 and TRBJ2-7; weak D call: TRBD1 (5 bases). This CDR3 has 18 residues. V was trimmed by 6 bases and J by 3 bases, leaving 27 bases between them. Germline V lookup: CDR1 MNHEY, CDR2 SMNVEV (reference sequence). Here the CDR3 DNA reads TGTGCCAGCAGAAGGGGCAGCTTCGCTGAGACTCGCAACTACGAGCAGTACTTC. Amino acid sequence: CASRRGSFAETRNYEQYF.

This clone was detected once. The CDR3 protein is CASRLDSTDTQYF. As DNA, the CDR3 is TGTGCCAGCAGACTCGACAGCACAGATACGCAGTATTTT. V and J are TRBV7-9 and TRBJ2-3; D remains ambiguous. This CDR3 comprises 13 residues. The V gene lost 6 bases and the J gene lost 0 bases, with 7 bases spanning the gap. Looked up from germline, CDR1 is SEHNR and CDR2 is FQNEAQ (reference sequence).

The rearrangement joins TRBV29-1 to TRBJ2-7; the match to TRBD1 covers 9 bases. The CDR3 loop spans 13 amino acids. Losses at the gene ends were 6 bases for V and 2 bases for J; bases not matched to a gene: 5. CDR1 and CDR2 from the germline V gene are SQVTM and ANQGSEA. The CDR3 region is CSVNGQGPYEQYF. The CDR3 region has the DNA TGCAGCGTCAATGGACAGGGGCCCTACGAGCAGTACTTC.

This clone was recorded once. The CDR3, as DNA: TGTGCCAGCAGCCAAGGTACAGGGGGCTTTGGCGATGAGCAGTTCTTC. Its protein is CASSQGTGGFGDEQFF. This sequence joins TRBV4-2 and TRBJ2-1, with 9 bases lining up with TRBD1. J gave up 8 bases and V 1 base, and 9 bases lay outside the gene matches. The CDR3 spans 16 residues. The germline gives CDR1 LGHNA, CDR2 YNFKEQ.

This rearrangement joins TRBV18 to TRBJ1-3, with D tentatively TRBD1 (5 bases). CDR1 is KGHSH and CDR2 is LQKENI in the germline V gene. CDR3 length: 15 residues. Trimming removed 5 bases from V and 2 bases from J, with 13 bases in between. Here the CDR3 DNA reads TGTGCCAGCTCAAGCGGGGCGATCGCTGGAAACACCATATATTTT. Residues: CASSSGAIAGNTIYF.

The chain uses TRBV10-3 and TRBJ2-3; TRBD2 aligns across 8 bases. Germline CDR1 reads ENHRY; CDR2 reads SYGVKD. The J segment lost 0 bases and the V segment lost 5 bases, leaving 4 bases of the junction unmatched. The CDR3 runs to 15 residues. CDR3 in amino acids: CAISKIAGSTDTQYF. CDR3 sequence (DNA): TGTGCCATCAGTAAAATAGCGGGAAGCACAGATACGCAGTATTTT.

Worth noting for this clone: Germline is not matched at one junction end, which may reflect a read error. The CDR3 here is CASSLATGQMIGYTF. CDR3 nucleotide sequence: TGTGCCAGCAGCCTAGCAACAGGGCAAATGATAGGCTACACCTTC. The chain couples TRBV7-8 to TRBJ1-2, with D maybe TRBD1 (6 bases). The germline CDR1 and CDR2 sequences are SGHVS and FQNEAQ. CDR3 length equals 15 residues. Supplemented by reference TRBV7-8 and TRBJ1-2, the full variable domain reads GAGVSQSPRYKVAKRGQDVALRCDPISGHVSLFWYQQALGQGPEFLTYFQNEAQLDKSGLPSDRFFAERPEGSVSTLKIQRTQQEDSAVYLCASSLATGQMIGYTFGSGTRLTVV.

The V gene is TRBV5-1, the J gene TRBJ1-2; D ambiguous. Germline V gives CDR1 SGHRS, CDR2 YFSETQ. The CDR3 is made up of 14 amino acids. V was cut by 4 bases and J by 6 bases, with 16 bases left in between. The CDR3 DNA follows: TGCGCCAGCAGCCCACAAGGGTCCTGGGATGGCTACACCTTC. Protein sequence: CASSPQGSWDGYTF. Combining the CDR3 with reference TRBV5-1 and TRBJ1-2 gives the whole variable domain KAGVTQTPRYLIKTRGQQVTLSCSPISGHRSVSWYQQTPGQGLQFLFEYFSETQRNKGNFPGRFSGRQFSNSRSEMNVSTLELGDSALYLCASSPQGSWDGYTFGSGTRLTVV.

The chain has TRBV4-2 and TRBJ1-2; D is possibly TRBD1 (5 bases). Germline lookup yields CDR1 LGHNA and CDR2 YNFKEQ. Trimming took off 0 bases at V and 4 bases at J, with 12 bases between the two ends. The CDR3 sequence is 15 residues long. CDR3 sequence reads: CASSQEFSDSYGYTF. CDR3 DNA sequence: TGTGCCAGCAGCCAAGAGTTTTCCGACAGCTATGGCTACACCTTC.

The rearrangement joins TRBV5-5 to TRBJ2-3; 9 bases agree with TRBD2. The V segment lost 4 bases and the J segment 4 bases; nucleotides outside the gene matches: 4. Germline values: CDR1 SGHKS, CDR2 YYEKEE (reference sequence). The CDR3 is 14 residues long. As DNA, the CDR3 is TGTGCCAGCAGCAAGACTAGCGGATCAGATACGCAGTATTTT. Protein: CASSKTSGSDTQYF.

The CDR3 loop is CASSLAVPSGWSGHEQFF. DNA for the CDR3: TGTGCCAGCAGCTTAGCCGTGCCTAGCGGGTGGTCAGGTCATGAGCAGTTCTTC. This chain connects TRBV7-6 to TRBJ2-1; 8 bases are a match to TRBD2. This CDR3 comprises 18 residues. The V gene's germline CDR1 is SGHVS and CDR2 FNYEAQ. Germline trimming cut 0 bases from V and 8 bases from J; bases unmatched to any gene: 15.

Turning to this clone: Distinct nucleotide sequences in the sample also encode this CDR3. The V and J genes are TRBV5-4 and TRBJ2-3, with unresolved D. The CDR3 consists of 15 residues. Trimming removed 0 bases from V and 0 bases from J, with 8 bases in between. Germline loops: CDR1 SGHNT, CDR2 YYREEE (reference sequence). The CDR3 loop is CASSLAVGSTDTQYF. CDR3 in DNA: TGTGCCAGCAGCTTGGCCGTAGGGAGCACAGATACGCAGTATTTT.

A single count supports this clone. The V and J genes are TRBV10-3 and TRBJ2-1; 8 positions match TRBD2. Germline assignment: CDR1 ENHRY and CDR2 SYGVKD. V lost 10 bases to trimming and J lost 6 bases; unmatched junction nucleotides: 8. The CDR3 is 13 residues long. The CDR3 DNA follows: TGTGCCACCGCTAGCGGGCAGTTCAATGAGCAGTTCTTC. The encoded protein is CATASGQFNEQFF.

The chain links TRBV27 to TRBJ2-7; TRBD2 agrees at 11 bases. V lost 5 bases and J lost 2; bases outside the gene matches: 5. The CDR3 has 15 amino acids. CDR1 and CDR2 (germline): MNHEY, SMNVEV (reference sequence). The CDR3 DNA is TGTGCCAGCAGTCAGACTAGCGGGAACGCCTACGAGCAGTACTTC. The encoded protein is CASSQTSGNAYEQYF.

This chain connects TRBV7-2 to TRBJ2-7; tentative D call: TRBD1 (7 bases). Germline V gene data show CDR1 as SGHTA and CDR2 as FQGNSA. This CDR3 spans 12 amino acids. Trimming took off 8 bases at V and 8 bases at J, with 16 bases between the two ends. The DNA for the CDR3 is TGTGCCAGCGCGGGACAGACCCTCAAGCAGTACTTC. Translated: CASAGQTLKQYF.

The rearrangement uses TRBV5-1 and TRBJ2-1; possibly TRBD2 for D (5 bases). CDR1 is SGHRS and CDR2 is YFSETQ in the germline V gene. The CDR3 spans 16 residues. The V gene lost 4 bases and the J gene lost 2 bases, with 16 bases spanning the gap. CDR3 in amino acids: CASSQGQTGTYNEQFF. The CDR3 DNA reads as TGCGCCAGCAGCCAAGGCCAGACGGGGACCTACAATGAGCAGTTCTTC.

The chain links TRBV7-9 to TRBJ1-4; D gene uncertain. Trimming pared 4 bases from V and 7 bases from J, leaving 19 bases between. Per germline, CDR1 SEHNR and CDR2 FQNEAQ (reference sequence). This CDR3 contains 16 residues. DNA of the CDR3: TGTGCCAGCAGCTCACTCGGAGGCCCAGCGGGTGAAAAACTGTTTTTT. It translates to CASSSLGGPAGEKLFF.

The chain carries TRBV30 and TRBJ2-7; 11 nucleotides align to TRBD2. In germline, CDR1 is GTSNPN, CDR2 SVGIG (reference sequence). This CDR3 is built from 16 residues. The V and J ends lost 2 bases and 0 bases, in that order; junction bases with no gene match: 6. CDR3 residues: CAWSKVAGGPSYEQYF. CDR3 DNA sequence: TGTGCCTGGAGTAAGGTAGCGGGAGGGCCCTCCTACGAGCAGTACTTC. Full variable domain (remainder filled in from reference TRBV30 and TRBJ2-7): SQTIHQWPATLVQPVGSPLSLECTVEGTSNPNLYWYRQAAGRGLQLLFYSVGIGQISSEVPQNLSASRPQDRQFILSSKKLLLSDSGFYLCAWSKVAGGPSYEQYFGPGTRLTVT.